Listed below are T cell receptor beta chains from one sample, sequenced in a study of T cell repertoires in cytomegalovirus infection. No antigen has been identified for these receptors. Via MiXCR, TCRdb re-called the reads, giving one row per CDR3 protein. The sample holds about 570,000 distinct CDR3 sequences, over 35% seen once. The sample in question was cultured PBMCs, obtained from culture after CMV antigen stimulation. The source is a human donor in good health (CMV status not recorded). Some clones in this sample may be carry-over from other donors' samples. CDR3s include the opening cysteine and the closing phenylalanine or tryptophan. D genes are given only for firm matches. Clone size is given for some rows only: seen once, a few or many times, or a class if the clone is expanded.

TGCAGCGTTGAGGCGCGGGGGAGCACAGATACGCAGTATTTT,CSVEARGSTDTQYF,TRBJ2-3,.,TRBD2,TRBV29-1
TGTGCCATCAGTGTTCCGGGACTAGCGGGAATAACGAACCACAATGAGCAGTTCTTC,CAISVPGLAGITNHNEQFF,TRBJ2-1,few,TRBD2,TRBV10-3
TGTGCCAGCAGTTGGACCCAAAGAACCTACGAGCAGTACTTC,CASSWTQRTYEQYF,TRBJ2-7,.,.,TRBV6-2/TRBV6-3
TGTGCCAGCAGTCCGGGACAGGGGAAATGGACTGAAGCTTTCTTT,CASSPGQGKWTEAFF,TRBJ1-1,few,TRBD1,TRBV12-3/TRBV12-4
TGTGCCAGCAGCGCGGCTGGAGATACGCAGTATTTT,CASSAAGDTQYF,TRBJ2-3,few,.,TRBV7-9
TGTGCCAGCAGTTCCGCAGCGGTCGGAAGAGGCTACACCTTC,CASSSAAVGRGYTF,TRBJ1-2,few,.,TRBV6-2/TRBV6-3
TGTGCCAGCAGCGCGGATACAGGGCCAGATACGCAGTATTTT,CASSADTGPDTQYF,TRBJ2-3,many,.,TRBV7-2
TGTGCCAGCAGCCCGCGGACAGGGTTAAGGTCACCCCTCCACTTT,CASSPRTGLRSPLHF,TRBJ1-6,.,TRBD1,TRBV27
TGCGCCAGGGCCTACGAGCAGTACTTC,CARAYEQYF,TRBJ2-7,.,.,TRBV5-1
TGCGCCAGCAGCCAAGAGGCGGAAACTAATGAAAAACTGTTTTTT,CASSQEAETNEKLFF,TRBJ1-4,.,.,TRBV4-1
TGTGCCAGCAGCCAAGTTACAGCGGAGACCCAGTACTTC,CASSQVTAETQYF,TRBJ2-5,.,.,TRBV4-1
TGTGCCAGCAGCTCGGGGACTAGCGGGAGAGGGACCGGGGAGCTGTTTTTT,CASSSGTSGRGTGELFF,TRBJ2-2,few,TRBD2,TRBV7-2
TGTGCCAGCAGCAACTGGAGCGTTGATACGCAGTATTTT,CASSNWSVDTQYF,TRBJ2-3,.,.,TRBV7-1
TGTGCCAGCAGTTTAGTTCCGGGCCCGGGCACTGAAGCTTTCTTT,CASSLVPGPGTEAFF,TRBJ1-1,.,.,TRBV12-3/TRBV12-4
TGTGCCATCAGTGAGACAACAGATACGCAGTATTTT,CAISETTDTQYF,TRBJ2-3,.,.,TRBV10-3
TGTGCCAGCCCTCTTATCGGACACTATAACACATGGGCCCAGCATTTT,CASPLIGHYNTWAQHF,TRBJ1-5,.,.,TRBV27
TGTGCCAGCAGTCCCCTGTTAGGGGCAGGGGCGGGAAGGTCCTACGAGCAGTACTTC,CASSPLLGAGAGRSYEQYF,TRBJ2-7,.,.,TRBV28
TGTGCCGCGTCTGCCCCCGGCGGGGAGCTGTTTTTT,CAASAPGGELFF,TRBJ2-2,.,.,TRBV10-3
TGTGCCAGCAGTGAAGAAGGAGGGTTTCGTAGTGGCTACACCTTC,CASSEEGGFRSGYTF,TRBJ1-2,.,.,TRBV6-1
TGTGCCAGCAGCTGGACTAGCGGGGGGTCACATCCGGACACAGATACGCAGTATTTT,CASSWTSGGSHPDTDTQYF,TRBJ2-3,.,TRBD2,TRBV7-9
TGTGCCAGCGGCGCGGGGGGGCAAGATACGCAGTATTTT,CASGAGGQDTQYF,TRBJ2-3,.,TRBD2,TRBV11-1
TGTGCCAGCAGTAATGGACTAGCGGTAGATACGCAGTATTTT,CASSNGLAVDTQYF,TRBJ2-3,few,TRBD2,TRBV12-3/TRBV12-4
TGTGCCAGCAGTTACTCGACAGGAAAATATGGCTACACCTTC,CASSYSTGKYGYTF,TRBJ1-2,.,.,TRBV6-2/TRBV6-3
TGTGCCGCCCGGCCGGCGGCGAACACTGAAGCTTTCTTT,CAARPAANTEAFF,TRBJ1-1,few,.,TRBV19
TGTGCCAGCAGCTTATTATTTGTCGGGGGGGCGGGCAATGAGCAGTTCTTC,CASSLLFVGGAGNEQFF,TRBJ2-1,few,TRBD2,TRBV7-2
TGTGCCAGCAGCACCCGACTAGCAAGCCTTGGGGAGACCCAGTACTTC,CASSTRLASLGETQYF,TRBJ2-5,.,TRBD2,TRBV5-6
TGTGCCAGCGTCGGCCTGAACTCTGTCTGGGGCACCCTCCACTTT,CASVGLNSVWGTLHF,TRBJ1-6,.,.,TRBV6-6
TGTGCCAGCAGCTATGACTACGGCACAGATACGCAGTATTTT,CASSYDYGTDTQYF,TRBJ2-3,few,.,TRBV7-2
TGTGCCAGCAGTTCTAGGACTAGCGTCTCCTACAATGAGCAGTTCTTC,CASSSRTSVSYNEQFF,TRBJ2-1,few,TRBD2,TRBV12-3/TRBV12-4